The 22 T cell receptor beta chains below were found in one sample sequenced in a study of blood T cell repertoires in COVID-19. Generated by immunoSEQ multiplex PCR, the TCRdb table keeps only in-frame clones and is missing some. The sample holds around 60,000 clones; over 90% are singletons and the top ten take 4.5% to 5.5%. Sequencing was performed on peripheral blood. The receptor source for this set is a man in his forties or fifties with active COVID-19.

The chain has TRBV6-5 and TRBJ1-3; D not resolved. Germline assignment: CDR1 MNHEY and CDR2 SVGAGI. The length of the CDR3 is 11 residues. Trimming took off 8 bases at V and 4 bases at J, with 6 bases between the two ends. The CDR3 spells CASRRGNTIYF. In DNA form, the CDR3 reads TGTGCCAGCCGGAGGGGAAACACCATATATTTT.

The genes are TRBV10-2 and TRBJ1-3, with D tentatively TRBD1 (6 bases). The CDR3 extends over 16 amino acids. The germline V gene encodes CDR1 WSHSY and CDR2 SAAADI. V lost 6 bases to trimming and J lost 0 bases, with 15 bases between them. The CDR3 DNA sequence: TGCGCCAGCAGGCAGCGGGACACATACTCTGGAAACACCATATATTTT. Translated: CASRQRDTYSGNTIYF.

V usage is TRBV30 and J usage is TRBJ1-4; D not certain. In germline, CDR1 is GTSNPN, CDR2 SVGIG (reference sequence). This CDR3 is built from 12 residues. Trimming shortened V by 0 bases and J by 7 bases, and 6 bases separated the two germline ends. CDR3 nucleotides: TGTGCCTGGAGTGTACGGGGTGAAAAACTGTTTTTT. Translated: CAWSVRGEKLFF.

The chain carries TRBV15 and TRBJ2-1; D is undetermined. This CDR3 region has 13 residues. The germline CDR1 and CDR2 sequences are LNHNV and YYDKDF (reference sequence). Trimming took off 2 bases at V and 9 bases at J, with 11 bases between the two ends. DNA of the CDR3: TGTGCCACCAGCAGATCCCCCCCGGGTGAGCAGTTCTTC. The encoded protein is CATSRSPPGEQFF.

This clone was seen once. V gene TRBV7-9 combines with J gene TRBJ1-5; 8 bases align to TRBD1. In germline, CDR1 is SEHNR, CDR2 FQNEAQ (reference sequence). This CDR3 comprises 15 residues. V gave up 4 bases and J gave up 7 bases; unmatched junction bases: 9. CDR3 amino acids: CASSSTDRGGQPQHF. As DNA, the CDR3 is TGTGCCAGCAGCTCCACAGACAGGGGAGGACAGCCCCAGCATTTT.

This chain uses TRBV12-3 or TRBV12-4 with TRBJ1-2, with a tentative D call TRBD1 (6 bases). The CDR3 totals 13 residues. Trimming took off 4 bases at V and 8 bases at J, with 14 bases between the two ends. Here the CDR3 DNA reads TGTGCCAGCAGTTGGGGGCGGGGGGAGGGCTACACCTTC. Protein product: CASSWGRGEGYTF.

This chain connects TRBV25-1 to TRBJ1-1, with 8 nucleotides matching TRBD1. Germline V gene sequence: CDR1 MGHDK, CDR2 SYGVNS. This CDR3 contains 14 residues. V lost 6 bases and J lost 4; bases outside the gene matches: 7. The CDR3 is CASSRTGRSTEAFF. The CDR3 nucleotides read TGTGCCAGCAGCCGGACAGGGCGGTCCACTGAAGCTTTCTTT.

This sequence joins TRBV6-4 and TRBJ1-6, with TRBD1 as a possible D gene (6 bases). Germline V gives CDR1 MRHNA, CDR2 SNTAGT. V lost 6 bases to trimming and J lost 1 base, with 13 bases between them. This CDR3 spans 16 amino acids. The DNA for the CDR3 is TGTGCCAGCAGATTAGGGGGAACATCCTATAATTCACCCCTCCACTTT. Translation gives CASRLGGTSYNSPLHF.

This chain links TRBV10-3 with TRBJ2-5; weak D call: TRBD1 (7 bases). Looked up from germline, CDR1 is ENHRY and CDR2 is SYGVKD. Trimming cost V 4 bases and J 1 base, with 19 bases left between them. The CDR3 covers 17 residues. The CDR3 DNA sequence: TGTGCCATCAGTGGGCGGGACAGCCTACTGTGCCAAGAGACCCAGTACTTC. Protein sequence: CAISGRDSLLCQETQYF.

The chain joins TRBV11-2 to TRBJ2-1; tentative D call: TRBD2 (6 bases). CDR3 length: 13 amino acids. V dropped 2 bases and J dropped 8 bases, with 10 bases sitting between them. Per germline, CDR1 SGHAT and CDR2 FQNNGV. This CDR3 is CASSLRGGDEQFF. CDR3 DNA sequence: TGTGCCAGCAGCTTACGGGGCGGGGATGAGCAGTTCTTC. Together with reference TRBV11-2 and TRBJ2-1, the CDR3 gives the full variable domain: EAGVAQSPRYKIIEKRQSVAFWCNPISGHATLYWYQQILGQGPKLLIQFQNNGVVDDSQLPKDRFSAERLKGVDSTLKIQPAKLEDSAVYLCASSLRGGDEQFFGPGTRLTVL.

The V call is TRBV6-1, the J call TRBJ2-1; weak D call: TRBD2 (6 bases). V was clipped by 2 bases and J by 7 bases, with 12 bases between them. The CDR3 totals 14 residues. The V gene's germline CDR1 is MNHNS and CDR2 SASEGT. The CDR3 nucleotides are TGTGCCAGCAGTGAAAAAGGCGGGGAGAATGAGCAGTTCTTC. It translates to CASSEKGGENEQFF.

V is TRBV7-8 and J is TRBJ1-2, with D unclear. The CDR3 covers 13 residues. CDR1 and CDR2 (germline): SGHVS, FQNEAQ. V was shortened by 1 base and J by 7 bases, with 10 bases between the two germline ends. CDR3 loop: CASSLGQIIGYTF. In DNA, the CDR3 is TGTGCCAGCAGCTTAGGGCAAATTATTGGCTACACCTTC.

V is TRBV6-5 and J is TRBJ1-2; D gene ambiguous. This CDR3 is built from 13 residues. Trimming pared 6 bases from V and 3 bases from J, leaving 11 bases between. Germline V lookup: CDR1 MNHEY, CDR2 SVGAGI. This CDR3 is CASREDGYYGYTF. In DNA, the CDR3 is TGTGCCAGCAGGGAGGACGGCTACTATGGCTACACCTTC.

The V gene is TRBV4-1, the J gene TRBJ1-5; D is possibly TRBD1 (5 bases). Trimming took 5 bases from V and 4 from J, leaving 12 bases between them. Germline V gives CDR1 MGHRA, CDR2 YSYEKL. The CDR3 runs 14 residues. The CDR3 DNA follows: TGCGCCAGCAGCTCACAGGTCTGGAATCAGCCCCAGCATTTT. Protein sequence: CASSSQVWNQPQHF.

V usage is TRBV3-1 (or the pseudogene TRBV3-2) and J usage is TRBJ2-7; 9 bases are a match to TRBD2. CDR1 and CDR2 (germline): LGHDT, YNNKEL (reference sequence). The V gene end was trimmed by 2 bases and the J gene end by 6 bases; junction bases not matched to a gene: 11. This CDR3 contains 16 residues. The CDR3 sequence: CASSQLYSGRGTEQYF. CDR3 coding DNA: TGTGCCAGCAGCCAACTTTATAGCGGGAGAGGTACCGAGCAGTACTTC.

This chain links TRBV9 with TRBJ2-7, with 9 positions matching TRBD2. This CDR3 has 15 amino acids. V lost 0 bases to trimming and J lost 6 bases; unmatched junction nucleotides: 7. Germline V lookup: CDR1 SGDLS, CDR2 YYNGEE. This CDR3 is CASSVGGRVSSEQYF. The CDR3 DNA sequence: TGTGCCAGCAGCGTAGGCGGGAGGGTTTCTTCCGAGCAGTACTTC.

This chain connects TRBV9 to TRBJ2-7; TRBD1 matches at 9 bases. The CDR3 length is 13 residues. Germline CDR1 SGDLS, CDR2 YYNGEE. V trimming: 4 bases; J trimming: 8 bases; junction bases outside the gene matches: 7. CDR3 sequence (DNA): TGTGCCAGCAGCCTGGGGGACAGGGAACAGCAGTACTTC. Its protein product is CASSLGDREQQYF.

The DNA for the CDR3 is TGCGCCAGCAGCCAATTTTTGCGGGAGGAAGGCGAGCAGTACTTC. Residues: CASSQFLREEGEQYF. The rearrangement links TRBV4-1 to TRBJ2-7, with 8 bases identical to TRBD2. The V segment lost 2 bases and the J segment 6 bases; nucleotides outside the gene matches: 9. The CDR3 totals 15 residues. CDR1 is MGHRA, CDR2 YSYEKL, per germline.

The J gene is TRBJ2-3, the V gene TRBV7-8, with D perhaps TRBD2 (6 bases). The CDR3 totals 14 residues. Trimming took off 4 bases at V and 6 bases at J, with 14 bases between the two ends. CDR1 is SGHVS and CDR2 is FQNEAQ in the germline V gene. The CDR3 bases are TGTGCCAGCAGCTGGACCACCCTAGCGGATACGCAGTATTTT. This codes for CASSWTTLADTQYF.

The chain recombines TRBV7-7 with TRBJ2-2; 8 bases fit TRBD1. CDR3 size: 15 residues. Germline V gives CDR1 SSHAT, CDR2 FNYEAQ (reference sequence). The junction had 7 bases not matched to a gene; V was cut back by 5 bases and J by 5 bases. CDR3 residues: CASSPQGAGTGELFF. The CDR3 coding sequence is TGTGCCAGCAGCCCTCAGGGGGCCGGAACCGGGGAGCTGTTTTTT.

The rearrangement joins TRBV18 to TRBJ1-6; 11 nucleotides match TRBD1. Germline V lookup: CDR1 KGHSH, CDR2 LQKENI. V shed 2 bases, J shed 9 bases, and the junction held 3 bases outside the gene matches. CDR3 length: 15 residues. CDR3 in amino acids: CASSPRDRGGSPLHF. The CDR3 DNA sequence: TGTGCCAGCTCACCAAGGGACAGGGGGGGTTCACCCCTCCACTTT. Using reference TRBV18 and TRBJ1-6 for the parts outside the CDR3, the full variable domain is NAGVMQNPRHLVRRRGQEARLRCSPMKGHSHVYWYRQLPEEGLKFMVYLQKENIIDESGMPKERFSAEFPKEGPSILRIQQVVRGDSAAYFCASSPRDRGGSPLHFGNGTRLTVT.

The gene calls are TRBV2 and TRBJ2-3, with TRBD2 identical over 9 bases. The CDR3 extends over 16 amino acids. Unmatched junction bases numbered 7, after V lost 1 base and J lost 5 bases. Germline V gene lookup returns CDR1 SNHLY and CDR2 FYNNEI. Here the CDR3 reads CASSEVASGIIDTQYF. The DNA of the CDR3 is TGTGCCAGCAGTGAAGTAGCTAGCGGGATAATAGATACGCAGTATTTT.